Given below is one TCR beta chain in context. About 200,000 CFSE-labeled responder cells were plated with about 200,000 irradiated, violet-dye-labeled stimulator cells. This sample stems from a study of graft-versus-host responses after intestinal transplantation. Looking at the study overall: Recipients were given multivisceral, liver-intestinal, or isolated intestinal transplants.

Broader study findings: Investigators detected GvH clones in recipient marrow, with some emerging earlier in ileum or blood.

The CDR3 sequence is 20 residues long. V was pared by 0 bases and J by 0 bases, with 11 bases of the junction left unmatched. CDR1 MNHEY and CDR2 SMNVEV come from the germline V gene (reference sequence). Generated by immunoSEQ multiplex PCR, the TCRdb table keeps only in-frame clones and is missing some. The sample has some 21,000 clones, roughly 30% seen once. The chain combines TRBV27 with TRBJ2-6; 7 bases fit TRBD1. This specimen consisted of alloreactive CD8+ T cells from a mixed lymphocyte reaction culture, obtained before intestinal transplant. Subset given: CFSE-low proliferating T cells sorted from roughly six-day pre-transplant mixed lymphocyte reaction (GvH or HvG direction). This TCR came from a human patient who received an intestinal transplant. CDR3 amino acids: CASSLSIFYRGSSGANVLTF. The CDR3 coding sequence is TGTGCCAGCAGTTTATCGATTTTTTACAGGGGTAGCTCTGGGGCCAACGTCCTGACTTTC.